Below, one T cell receptor beta chain is given with its context. Its antigen is not known. The sample comes from a study of blood T cells in healthy people across ages. About the study: Template switching recovered approximately one barcoded beta molecule for every two T cells. General observations from the study: With donor CMV status unknown, expanded clonotype changes were possibly confounded.

The CDR3 is made up of 13 amino acids. The V gene lost 1 base and the J gene lost 3 bases, with 9 bases spanning the gap. Germline CDR1 reads DFQATT; CDR2 reads SNEGSKA (reference sequence). A second PCR of roughly 6 to 12 cycles used a sample-barcoded 5' primer and a J-beta primer mix. TCRdb recomputed calls from the 5' RACE reads with MiXCR, one row per CDR3 protein. The sample carries approximately 780,000 distinct CDR3 sequences, roughly 24% recorded once. This sample also appeared in a second study, on T cells of mothers and their children. That report adds: Per mother, over 9 million TCR beta CDR3 reads were obtained; per child, approximately 3 million.

J is TRBJ1-1 and V is TRBV20-1; D call uncertain. Sequenced input: blood. The clonotype comes from a boy aged 5-17 years in good health. CDR3: CSARVLGYTEAFF. The DNA of the CDR3 is TGCAGTGCTAGAGTACTAGGTTACACTGAAGCTTTCTTT.